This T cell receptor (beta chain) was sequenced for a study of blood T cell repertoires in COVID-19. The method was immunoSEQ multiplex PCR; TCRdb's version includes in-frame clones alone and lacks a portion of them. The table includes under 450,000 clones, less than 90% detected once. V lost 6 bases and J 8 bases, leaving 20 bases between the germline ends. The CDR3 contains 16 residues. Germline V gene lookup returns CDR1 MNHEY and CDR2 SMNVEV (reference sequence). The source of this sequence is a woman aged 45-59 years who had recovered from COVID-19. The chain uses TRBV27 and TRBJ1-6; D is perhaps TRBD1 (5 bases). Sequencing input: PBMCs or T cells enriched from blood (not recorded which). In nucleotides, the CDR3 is TGTGCCAGCAGATTTACCCCCGGGGGAGCGCATTCACCCCTCCACTTT. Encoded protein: CASRFTPGGAHSPLHF.